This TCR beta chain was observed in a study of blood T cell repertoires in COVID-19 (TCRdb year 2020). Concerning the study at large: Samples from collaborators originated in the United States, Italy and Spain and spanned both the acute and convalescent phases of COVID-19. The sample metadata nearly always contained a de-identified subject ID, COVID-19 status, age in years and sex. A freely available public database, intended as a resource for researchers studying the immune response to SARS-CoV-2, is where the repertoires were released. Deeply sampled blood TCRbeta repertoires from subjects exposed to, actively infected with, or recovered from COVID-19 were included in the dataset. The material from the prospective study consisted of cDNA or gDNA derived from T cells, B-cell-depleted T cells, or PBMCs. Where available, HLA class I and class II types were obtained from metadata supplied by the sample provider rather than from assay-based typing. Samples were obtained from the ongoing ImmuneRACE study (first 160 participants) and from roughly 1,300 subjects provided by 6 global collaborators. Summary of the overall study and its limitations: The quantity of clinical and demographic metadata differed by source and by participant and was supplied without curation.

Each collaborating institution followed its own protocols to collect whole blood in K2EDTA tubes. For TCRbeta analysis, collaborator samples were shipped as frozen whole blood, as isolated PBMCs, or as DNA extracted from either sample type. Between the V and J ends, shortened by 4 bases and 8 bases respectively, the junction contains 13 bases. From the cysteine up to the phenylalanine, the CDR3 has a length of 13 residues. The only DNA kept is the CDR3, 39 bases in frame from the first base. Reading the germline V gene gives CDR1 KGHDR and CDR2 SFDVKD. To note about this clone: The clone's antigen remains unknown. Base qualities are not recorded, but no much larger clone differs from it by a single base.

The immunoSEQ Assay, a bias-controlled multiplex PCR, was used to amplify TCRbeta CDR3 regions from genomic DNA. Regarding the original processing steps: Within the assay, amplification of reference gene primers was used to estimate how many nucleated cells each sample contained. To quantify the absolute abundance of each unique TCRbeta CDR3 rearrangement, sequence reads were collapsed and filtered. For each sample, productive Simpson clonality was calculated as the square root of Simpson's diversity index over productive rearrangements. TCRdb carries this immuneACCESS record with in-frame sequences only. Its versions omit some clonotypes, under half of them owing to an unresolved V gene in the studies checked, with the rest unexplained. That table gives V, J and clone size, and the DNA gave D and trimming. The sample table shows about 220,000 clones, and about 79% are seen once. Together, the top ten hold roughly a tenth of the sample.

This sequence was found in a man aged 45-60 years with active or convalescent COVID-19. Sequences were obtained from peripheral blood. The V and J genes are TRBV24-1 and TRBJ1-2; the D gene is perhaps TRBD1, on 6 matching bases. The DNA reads TGTGCCACCAGTGACAGGGACACGCAGGGCTACACCTTC. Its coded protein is CATSDRDTQGYTF.